This T cell receptor beta chain was sequenced during a study of cytomegalovirus exposure and HLA in healthy donors. Clones were read by immunoSEQ multiplex PCR, and TCRdb kept only the in-frame ones, dropping some. The repertoire has under 250,000 clones, roughly 87% of them found once; the top ten carry 1.5% to 2.5%. The V end lost 5 bases, the J end lost 2 bases, and 13 bases lay between the germline ends. The length of the CDR3 is 15 residues. Germline CDR1 reads MDHEN; CDR2 reads SYDVKM. Sequencing was carried out using PBMCs. The genes are TRBV28 and TRBJ1-3; D is possibly TRBD1 (6 bases). This sequence originates from a woman under 30 in good health and CMV-seropositive. The CDR3 DNA is TGTGCCAGCAGTCCCCCCACAGGGCCTGGAAACACCATATATTTT. Its translation: CASSPPTGPGNTIYF.